This record looks at one T cell receptor (beta chain) sequence and its context. Its specificity is not known. This record belongs to a study of cytomegalovirus exposure and HLA in healthy donors. General study points: In a later analysis, DRB1 alleles had the most associated TCRs; HLA-C alleles the fewest. Accurate prediction of most subjects' HLA-A and HLA-B alleles from TCR beta sequences was reported. The classifier reportedly diagnosed cytomegalovirus status with high specificity and sensitivity.

The PCR had 60 Vbeta and 13 Jbeta primers. Measured with immunoSEQ multiplex PCR; TCRdb has only the in-frame clones, and not every one. The sample table includes approximately 110,000 clones. The J segment lost 5 bases and the V segment lost 6 bases, leaving 18 bases of the junction unmatched. The CDR3 covers 17 residues. Germline V CDR1 and CDR2: ENHRY, SYGVKD. The sample consisted of PBMCs. V usage is TRBV10-3 and J usage is TRBJ2-5, with 7 positions matching TRBD1. The TCR sequence derives from a man younger than 35 in good health and CMV-seronegative. The CDR3 loop reads CAIRQGRGPGTEETQYF. The CDR3, as DNA: TGTGCCATCAGACAGGGGCGAGGGCCAGGGACAGAGGAGACCCAGTACTTC.